This T cell receptor (beta chain) was retrieved from a study of shared clonotypes between healthy human individuals. Healthy HIV-negative adults without recent acute infections or vaccinations served as donors. Memory CD4+ cells were the fraction left after CD45RA+ naive selection. Whole-study results and caveats: Sequencing depth was predicted to influence how clonotypes are shared among donors. It was observed that around 5% of naive CD4 clonotypes were shared across a few donors.

This CDR3 contains 16 residues. CDR1 is SGHRS, CDR2 YFSETQ, per germline. Unmatched junction bases numbered 12, after V lost 4 bases and J lost 2 bases. TCRdb's copy holds only in-frame clones and misses some; the assay was immunoSEQ multiplex PCR. Counted here are more than 850,000 clones, 78% occurring once; the ten biggest clones make up 0.4% to 0.55%. This clone was picked up a small number of times. Its antigen is currently unknown. This clonotype was obtained from a man aged 18-30 years in good health. Some clones in this sample may be carry-over from other donors' samples. Sequencing was carried out using memory CD4+ T cells from PBMCs. Subset indicated: CD45RA-negative fraction. The gene calls are TRBV5-1 and TRBJ2-7; 7 positions agree with TRBD2. CDR3 in DNA: TGCGCCAGCAGCCCCCCGGGGAAGCGGGATACCTACGAGCAGTACTTC. It is translated as CASSPPGKRDTYEQYF.